This T cell receptor (beta chain) was found in a study of blood T cell repertoires in COVID-19. As for the study in general: COVID-19 samples, acute and convalescent, were from the United States, Italy and Spain. PBMCs, B-cell-depleted T cells, or T cells were the source of the cDNA or gDNA that made up the material.

In the authors' methods: Nucleated cell number was recorded as an estimate derived from reference gene primer amplification. TCRdb keeps only in-frame clones here, not all; method: immunoSEQ multiplex PCR. The V and J calls and clone size were taken over from that table, and D and trimming were inferred from the DNA. This sample has 150,000 to 200,000 clones, with roughly 90% found just once. The ends were cut back, 4 bases at V and 5 bases at J, with 20 bases in the middle. Germline V gene sequence: CDR1 LNHDA, CDR2 SQIVND (reference sequence). The CDR3 totals 16 residues. The clonotype originates from a man aged 55 to 70 with acute or convalescent COVID-19. This chain uses TRBV19 with TRBJ1-2; perhaps TRBD1 as D (5 bases). Sequenced sample: peripheral blood. DNA for the CDR3: TGTGCCAGTAGTAGCGGGGGAATAGATGAGTTGTATGGCTACACCTTC. As protein: CASSSGGIDELYGYTF.